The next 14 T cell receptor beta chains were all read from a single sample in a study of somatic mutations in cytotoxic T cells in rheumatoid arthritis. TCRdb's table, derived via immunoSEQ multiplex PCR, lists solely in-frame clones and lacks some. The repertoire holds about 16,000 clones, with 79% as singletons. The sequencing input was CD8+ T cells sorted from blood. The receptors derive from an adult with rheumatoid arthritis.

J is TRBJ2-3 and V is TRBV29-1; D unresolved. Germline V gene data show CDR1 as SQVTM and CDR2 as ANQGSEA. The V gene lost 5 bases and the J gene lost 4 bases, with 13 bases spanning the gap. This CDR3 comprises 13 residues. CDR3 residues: CSVTPPLADTQYF. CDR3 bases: TGCAGCGTTACTCCCCCCCTGGCAGATACGCAGTATTTT.

The CDR3 sequence: CASSRYERQPQHF. The CDR3 DNA follows: TGTGCCAGCAGCCGCTATGAACGGCAGCCCCAGCATTTT. This sequence joins TRBV6-6 and TRBJ1-5; no clear D. The CDR3 extends over 13 amino acids. Between the trimmed V and J ends, which lost 6 bases and 7 bases, there was a span of 13 bases. In germline, CDR1 is MNHNY, CDR2 SVGAGI (reference sequence).

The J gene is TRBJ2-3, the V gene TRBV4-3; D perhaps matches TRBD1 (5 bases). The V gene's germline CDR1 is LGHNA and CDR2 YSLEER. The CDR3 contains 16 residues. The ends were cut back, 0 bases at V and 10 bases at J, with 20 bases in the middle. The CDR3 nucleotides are TGCGCCAGCAGCCAAGATCTTACGATAGGGGCCATTGCGCAGTATTTT. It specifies CASSQDLTIGAIAQYF.

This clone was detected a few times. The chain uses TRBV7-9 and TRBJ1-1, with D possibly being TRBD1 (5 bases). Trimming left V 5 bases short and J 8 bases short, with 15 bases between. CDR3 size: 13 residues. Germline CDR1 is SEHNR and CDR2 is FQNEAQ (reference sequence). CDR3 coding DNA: TGTGCCAGCAGCCCCCAAACGGGACCAGAAGCTTTCTTT. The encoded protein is CASSPQTGPEAFF.

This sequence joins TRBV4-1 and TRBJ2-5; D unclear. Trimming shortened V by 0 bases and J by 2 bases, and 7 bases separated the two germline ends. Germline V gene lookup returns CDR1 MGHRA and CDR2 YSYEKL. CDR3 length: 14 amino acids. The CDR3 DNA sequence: TGCGCCAGCAGCCAAGATCCCGGACAAGAGACCCAGTACTTC. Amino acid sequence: CASSQDPGQETQYF.

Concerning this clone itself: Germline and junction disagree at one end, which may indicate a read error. CDR3 protein: CASSQTSGHYNEQFF. The CDR3 DNA is TGTGCTAGCAGTCAGACTAGCGGACACTACAATGAGCAGTTCTTC. The chain has TRBV7-7 and TRBJ2-1; 9 positions match TRBD2. There are 15 residues in the CDR3. In germline, CDR1 is SSHAT, CDR2 FNYEAQ (reference sequence).

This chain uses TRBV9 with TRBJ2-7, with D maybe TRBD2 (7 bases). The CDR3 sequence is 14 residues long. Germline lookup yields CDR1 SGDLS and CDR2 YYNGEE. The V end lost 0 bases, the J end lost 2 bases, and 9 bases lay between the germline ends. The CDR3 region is CASSVAGGTYEQYF. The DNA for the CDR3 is TGTGCCAGCAGCGTAGCGGGGGGCACCTACGAGCAGTACTTC.

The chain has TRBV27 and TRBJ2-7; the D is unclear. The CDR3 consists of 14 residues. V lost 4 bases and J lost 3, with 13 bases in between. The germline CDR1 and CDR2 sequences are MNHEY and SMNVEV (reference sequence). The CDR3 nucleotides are TGTGCCAGCAGTTCCCGGCTATACCTCTACGAGCAGTACTTC. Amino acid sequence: CASSSRLYLYEQYF.

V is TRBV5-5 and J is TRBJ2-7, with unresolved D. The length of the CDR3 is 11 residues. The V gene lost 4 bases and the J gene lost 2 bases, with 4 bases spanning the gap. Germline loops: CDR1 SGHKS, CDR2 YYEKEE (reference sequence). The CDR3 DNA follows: TGTGCCAGCAGCCCCGCCTACGAGCAGTACTTC. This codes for CASSPAYEQYF.

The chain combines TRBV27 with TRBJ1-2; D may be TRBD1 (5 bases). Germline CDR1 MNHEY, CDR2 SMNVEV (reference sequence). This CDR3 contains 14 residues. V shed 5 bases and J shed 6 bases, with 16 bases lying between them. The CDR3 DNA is TGTGCCAGCAGTCTAAACCAGGGAGAGAATGGCTACACCTTC. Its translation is CASSLNQGENGYTF.

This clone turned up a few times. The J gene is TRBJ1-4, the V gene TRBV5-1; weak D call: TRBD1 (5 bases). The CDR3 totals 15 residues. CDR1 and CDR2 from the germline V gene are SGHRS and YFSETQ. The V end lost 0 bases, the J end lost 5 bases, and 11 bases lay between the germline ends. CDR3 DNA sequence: TGCGCCAGCAGCTTGGAGGCAGGGATGAATGAAAAACTGTTTTTT. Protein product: CASSLEAGMNEKLFF.

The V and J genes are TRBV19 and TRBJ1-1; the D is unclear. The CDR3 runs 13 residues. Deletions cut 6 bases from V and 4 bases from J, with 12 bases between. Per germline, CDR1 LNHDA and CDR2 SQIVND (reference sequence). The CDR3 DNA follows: TGTGCCAGTAGGGGCTCCCTAGTCACTGAAGCTTTCTTT. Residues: CASRGSLVTEAFF.

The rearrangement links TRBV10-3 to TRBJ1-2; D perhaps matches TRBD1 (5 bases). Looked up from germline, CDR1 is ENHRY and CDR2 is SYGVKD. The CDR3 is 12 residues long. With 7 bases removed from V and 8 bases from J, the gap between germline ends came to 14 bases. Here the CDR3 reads CAITGRGGGYTF. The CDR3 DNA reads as TGTGCCATCACCGGCCGGGGGGGAGGCTACACCTTC.

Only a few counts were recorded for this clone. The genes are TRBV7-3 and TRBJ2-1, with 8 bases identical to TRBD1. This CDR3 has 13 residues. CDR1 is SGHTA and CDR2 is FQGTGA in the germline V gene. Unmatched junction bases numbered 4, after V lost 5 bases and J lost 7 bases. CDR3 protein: CASSPNRGNEQFF. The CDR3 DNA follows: TGTGCCAGCAGCCCGAACAGGGGGAATGAGCAGTTCTTC.